Below are 19 T cell receptor beta chains sequenced from a single sample in a study of blood T cell repertoires in COVID-19 (dated by TCRdb to about 2020). Receptor libraries were prepared by the immunoSEQ multiplex PCR assay. TCRdb holds this immuneACCESS table with in-frame rearrangements only. Some clones are missing; in checked studies, unresolved V genes explain under half, and the rest has no known cause. The sample table lists fewer than 300,000 clones, roughly 84% of them with a count of one. The top ten clones comprise around 9.1% of the sample. The sequencing input was peripheral blood. These receptors were collected from a human donor in a cohort sampled during active COVID-19.

J is TRBJ1-5 and V is TRBV6-1, with 9 bases fitting TRBD1. The V and J ends lost 2 bases and 6 bases, in that order; junction bases with no gene match: 5. This CDR3 has 15 residues. Germline CDR1 reads MNHNS; CDR2 reads SASEGT. The CDR3: CASSEITGGSQPQHF. Here the CDR3 DNA reads TGTGCCAGCAGTGAAATTACAGGGGGCAGTCAGCCCCAGCATTTT.

The genes are TRBV7-9 and TRBJ2-3, with TRBD2 identical over 12 bases. This CDR3 is 18 amino acids long. Germline lookup yields CDR1 SEHNR and CDR2 FQNEAQ (reference sequence). Losses at the gene ends were 6 bases for V and 2 bases for J; bases not matched to a gene: 12. Here the CDR3 reads CASRSLAGGFRSTDTQYF. Here the CDR3 DNA reads TGTGCCAGCAGATCACTAGCGGGGGGTTTCCGATCCACAGATACGCAGTATTTT.

This clone was recorded once. The chain is built from TRBV29-1 and TRBJ2-1, with 9 positions matching TRBD2. In germline, CDR1 is SQVTM, CDR2 ANQGSEA. The CDR3 has 17 amino acids. V was pared by 7 bases and J by 4 bases, with 17 bases of the junction left unmatched. The CDR3 nucleotides are TGCAGCGGCCTTACTAGCGGGTCGTTGGGGTTATACAATGAGCAGTTCTTC. It encodes CSGLTSGSLGLYNEQFF.

This sequence joins TRBV5-1 and TRBJ2-5, with 7 bases that match TRBD2. V shed 7 bases and J 1 base; nucleotides not matched to a gene: 10. The CDR3 runs 15 residues. Per germline, CDR1 SGHRS and CDR2 YFSETQ. CDR3 sequence (DNA): TGCGCCAGCCTTGTCGGGCGGGGGATCCAAGAGACCCAGTACTTC. It specifies CASLVGRGIQETQYF.

The chain carries TRBV25-1 and TRBJ1-3; TRBD1 agrees at 9 bases. The CDR3 has 17 residues. The trim removed 4 bases at V and 0 bases at J, leaving 7 bases unmatched. CDR1 is MGHDK and CDR2 is SYGVNS in the germline V gene. The DNA of the CDR3 is TGTGCCAGCAGTGGAGGACAGGGGAAGATCTCTGGAAACACCATATATTTT. Its translation is CASSGGQGKISGNTIYF.

The chain carries TRBV28 and TRBJ2-7, with 9 bases fitting TRBD1. Germline V gene sequence: CDR1 MDHEN, CDR2 SYDVKM. The trim removed 1 base at V and 6 bases at J, leaving 7 bases unmatched. The CDR3 totals 15 residues. The CDR3 nucleotides are TGTGCCAGCAGTTTATCCGGGACAGGGATTGGCGAGCAGTACTTC. Its protein product is CASSLSGTGIGEQYF.

The chain joins TRBV6-5 to TRBJ2-7; 9 bases fit TRBD1. Germline loops: CDR1 MNHEY, CDR2 SVGAGI. V shed 6 bases, J shed 0 bases, and the junction held 3 bases outside the gene matches. The CDR3 consists of 14 residues. The CDR3 coding sequence is TGTGCCAGCAGCGCGACAGGGGGCTCCTACGAGCAGTACTTC. Its translation is CASSATGGSYEQYF.

CDR3 residues: CASSSMTDRGFTEAFF. CDR3 in DNA: TGTGCCAGCAGTTCGATGACTGACAGGGGCTTCACTGAAGCTTTCTTT. The V gene is TRBV27, the J gene TRBJ1-1, with 8 positions matching TRBD1. V lost 4 bases to trimming and J lost 4 bases; unmatched junction nucleotides: 11. The CDR3 is 16 residues long. In germline, CDR1 is MNHEY, CDR2 SMNVEV (reference sequence).

The DNA of the CDR3 is TGTGCCAGCAGCCGTGGACTACTGGGGACCAACAATGAGCAGTTCTTC. Protein sequence: CASSRGLLGTNNEQFF. The V and J genes are TRBV11-3 and TRBJ2-1; possibly TRBD2 for D (6 bases). V dropped 5 bases and J dropped 5 bases, with 19 bases sitting between them. This CDR3 comprises 16 residues. Germline CDR1 and CDR2: SGHNT and YENEEA. Looking up the rest from reference TRBV11-3 and TRBJ2-1 gives the full variable domain: EAGVVQSPRYKIIEKKQPVAFWCNPISGHNTLYWYLQNLGQGPELLIRYENEEAVDDSQLPKDRFSAERLKGVDSTLKIQPAELGDSAVYLCASSRGLLGTNNEQFFGPGTRLTVL.

This chain uses TRBV5-4 with TRBJ2-7; TRBD2 aligns across 9 bases. This CDR3 has 16 residues. CDR1 and CDR2 from the germline V gene are SGHNT and YYREEE (reference sequence). V lost 3 bases and J lost 1; bases outside the gene matches: 8. CDR3 coding DNA: TGTGCCAGCAGCTCGATAGCGGGAGCGGTGTCCTACGAGCAGTACTTC. This encodes CASSSIAGAVSYEQYF.

This clone was observed once. This rearrangement joins TRBV27 to TRBJ2-3, with 8 bases fitting TRBD2. Germline V gene lookup returns CDR1 MNHEY and CDR2 SMNVEV (reference sequence). This CDR3 region has 15 residues. J gave up 2 bases and V 2 bases, and 3 bases lay outside the gene matches. CDR3 coding DNA: TGTGCCAGCAGTTTAGCGGGGGGCTACACAGATACGCAGTATTTT. Translated, it gives CASSLAGGYTDTQYF.

A few counts support this clone. The CDR3: CASRPRDRAPYEQYF. CDR3 nucleotides: TGTGCCAGCAGACCAAGGGACAGGGCTCCCTACGAGCAGTACTTC. V usage is TRBV28 and J usage is TRBJ2-7; the match to TRBD1 covers 9 bases. The CDR3 sequence is 15 residues long. Germline V gene data show CDR1 as MDHEN and CDR2 as SYDVKM. J gave up 2 bases and V 6 bases, and 8 bases lay outside the gene matches.

This sequence joins TRBV7-9 and TRBJ2-5; D may be TRBD2 (5 bases). Trimming took 5 bases from V and 5 from J, leaving 21 bases between them. The germline gives CDR1 SEHNR, CDR2 FQNEAQ (reference sequence). This CDR3 contains 16 residues. CDR3 protein: CASSPTMRGPGETQYF. As DNA, the CDR3 is TGTGCCAGCAGCCCTACCATGAGAGGGCCTGGGGAGACCCAGTACTTC.

The chain recombines TRBV19 with TRBJ2-3; D may be TRBD1 (5 bases). Germline values: CDR1 LNHDA, CDR2 SQIVND (reference sequence). Between the trimmed V and J ends, which lost 9 bases and 2 bases, there was a span of 6 bases. CDR3 length equals 11 residues. In DNA form, the CDR3 reads TGTGCCAGCAGGGTCACAGATACGCAGTATTTT. Translating it yields CASRVTDTQYF.

For the CDR3, the DNA is TGTGCCAGCTCACCCCCCGGGACAGCAAATGAAAAACTGTTTTTT. Its protein product is CASSPPGTANEKLFF. The chain has TRBV18 and TRBJ1-4; 7 bases map to TRBD1. The germline gives CDR1 KGHSH, CDR2 LQKENI. This CDR3 has 15 residues. The ends lost 3 bases at V and 5 bases at J; junction bases unmatched: 6.

V gene TRBV18 combines with J gene TRBJ2-1; the match to TRBD2 covers 12 bases. Germline V gives CDR1 KGHSH, CDR2 LQKENI. After removal of 1 base from V and 15 bases from J, the junction contained 13 bases not matched to a gene. The CDR3 covers 16 residues. The DNA for the CDR3 is TGTGCCAGCTCACCACAGGAAACTAGCGGGAGGTTTAGTTTGTTCTTC. Residues: CASSPQETSGRFSLFF.

This clone turned up a few times. The chain recombines TRBV2 with TRBJ1-5; TRBD1 matches at 7 bases. The CDR3 is 15 residues long. V was clipped by 2 bases and J by 2 bases; unmatched bases: 3. CDR1 SNHLY and CDR2 FYNNEI come from the germline V gene. The CDR3 loop reads CASSETGTGNQPQHF. The CDR3 DNA sequence: TGTGCCAGCAGTGAAACCGGGACAGGCAATCAGCCCCAGCATTTT.

V gene TRBV15 combines with J gene TRBJ2-3; 8 nucleotides line up with TRBD2. The CDR3 totals 19 residues. CDR1 LNHNV and CDR2 YYDKDF come from the germline V gene (reference sequence). Trimming removed 0 bases from V and 0 bases from J; junction bases left unmatched: 11. The CDR3 bases are TGTGCCACCAGCAGAGATCTGGGGGGAGCGGGGGCTAGCACAGATACGCAGTATTTT. It encodes CATSRDLGGAGASTDTQYF.

The V and J genes are TRBV5-1 and TRBJ1-2, with TRBD1 matching over 8 bases. Germline loops: CDR1 SGHRS, CDR2 YFSETQ. Trimming removed 3 bases from V and 3 bases from J; junction bases left unmatched: 16. The CDR3 totals 18 residues. CDR3 nucleotide sequence: TGCGCCAGCAGCTCGGGGGTTGCTAACAGGGGGTTCGACTATGGCTACACCTTC. It codes for CASSSGVANRGFDYGYTF.